The present TCR beta chain was sequenced within a study of blood T cell repertoires in COVID-19. Overall study: Acute and convalescent COVID-19 samples came from the United States, Italy and Spain. Sample material is recorded as cDNA or gDNA derived from T cells, B-cell-depleted T cells, or PBMCs.

As handled by the study authors: Cell counts per sample came from amplifying reference gene primers. The method was immunoSEQ multiplex PCR; TCRdb's version includes in-frame clones alone and lacks a portion of them. V, J and clone size reflect that table, while D and trimming were determined from the DNA. The data show around 86,000 clones, 70% to 85% seen once. The sample comprised peripheral blood. The source is a human donor in a cohort sampled during active COVID-19.

The chain's CDR3 is CASTPTAGFGYGYTF. CDR3 DNA sequence: TGCGCCAGCACCCCAACCGCAGGGTTTGGGTATGGCTACACCTTC. The chain carries TRBV4-1 and TRBJ1-2; tentatively, D is TRBD1 (5 bases). The V gene's germline CDR1 is MGHRA and CDR2 YSYEKL. The CDR3 is 15 residues long. Trimming shortened V by 7 bases and J by 5 bases, and 20 bases separated the two germline ends.